This T cell receptor (beta chain) was found in a study of long-term antiretroviral therapy in people with HIV. Study conclusions and caveats: Even long-term ART left TRB diversity below transplant donor controls, despite gains. All time points showed a repertoire dominated by clones expanded before ART.

Comment on this clone: Its cognate antigen is unknown.

This was the immunoSEQ v3.0 assay at survey level. Repertoires were generated with immunoSEQ multiplex PCR, while TCRdb's copy carries only in-frame clones and drops some. This sample yields more than 6,000 clones, of which roughly 73% are seen a single time; 15% belongs to the top ten. Each donor had at least one pre-ART and at least two post-ART PBMC samples. The samples, holding roughly 0.95-11 million cryopreserved PBMC, were thawed before DNA extraction was carried out. This clonotype was obtained from a man aged 40-55 years with HIV. The sequences come from unsorted PBMCs, collected 0.5 years before starting antiretroviral therapy.

CDR3 sequence reads: CASSYSGANQPQHF. The CDR3 DNA reads TGTGCCAGCAGTTACTCAGGGGCGAATCAGCCCCAGCATTTT. The chain has TRBV6-5 and TRBJ1-5; tentative D call: TRBD1 (5 bases). Looked up from germline, CDR1 is MNHEY and CDR2 is SVGAGI. CDR3 size: 14 residues. The V gene lost 0 bases and the J gene lost 4 bases, with 7 bases spanning the gap.